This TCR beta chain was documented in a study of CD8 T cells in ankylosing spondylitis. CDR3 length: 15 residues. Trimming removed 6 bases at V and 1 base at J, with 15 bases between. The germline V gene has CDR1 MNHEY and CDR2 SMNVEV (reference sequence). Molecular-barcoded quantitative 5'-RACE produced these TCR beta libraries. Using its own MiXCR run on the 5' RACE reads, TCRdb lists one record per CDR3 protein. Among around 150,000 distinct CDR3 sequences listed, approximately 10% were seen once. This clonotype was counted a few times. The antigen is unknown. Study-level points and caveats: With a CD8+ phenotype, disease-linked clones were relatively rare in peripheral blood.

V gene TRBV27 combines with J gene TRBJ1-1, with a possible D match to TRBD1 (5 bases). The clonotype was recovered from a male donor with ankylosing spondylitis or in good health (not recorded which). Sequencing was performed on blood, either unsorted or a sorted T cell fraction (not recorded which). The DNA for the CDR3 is TGTGCCAGCAGAAAACAGGTGGGGGGGAACACTGAAGCTTTCTTT. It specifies CASRKQVGGNTEAFF.